Listed below are T cell receptor beta chains from one sample, sequenced in a study of vaccination effects on CD4 cells after COVID-19. These TCRs' antigens remain unknown. Method: immunoSEQ multiplex PCR; TCRdb's copy keeps in-frame clones and lacks some. The data hold about 73,000 clones, with around 73% observed a single time. Sequenced here: CD4+ T cells from PBMCs cultured without peptide, sampled after COVID-19 vaccination. These receptors were obtained from a human donor who received a COVID-19 vaccine. Each CDR3 is given with its conserved first and last residue. The D gene is left open where the match is weak. Some rows have no size entry. The others give once, few or many, or a class for an expanded clone.

TGCGCCAGCAGCCAAGATCGAGGGACAGGGAACACCGGGGAGCTGTTTTTT,CASSQDRGTGNTGELFF,.,TRBV4-3,TRBJ2-2,TRBD1
TGTGCCAGCAGCAAAGCGGGGTGGACAGAAGGCCAAGAGACCCAGTACTTC,CASSKAGWTEGQETQYF,.,TRBV21-1,TRBJ2-5,.
TGTGCCAGCAGCTCCACCGGGACAGGTTTAAGTGAGCAGTTCTTC,CASSSTGTGLSEQFF,.,TRBV5-6,TRBJ2-1,TRBD1
TGTGCCATCTCCAGGGGCCCCACCGCCAATGAGCAGTTCTTC,CAISRGPTANEQFF,.,TRBV6-5,TRBJ2-1,.
TGTGCCATCAGTTCCCCAGGACAGGGAGGGGCAACTAATGAAAAACTGTTTTTT,CAISSPGQGGATNEKLFF,few,TRBV10-3,TRBJ1-4,TRBD1
TGTGCCAGCAGCAGCACTAGCGCGGAGACCCAGTACTTC,CASSSTSAETQYF,.,TRBV2,TRBJ2-5,TRBD2
TGCGCCAGCAGCCAGGCCGGGACAGGCCGCTATGGCTACACCTTC,CASSQAGTGRYGYTF,.,TRBV4-1,TRBJ1-2,TRBD1
TGTGCCTTGCGAACTGAAGCTTTCTTT,CALRTEAFF,.,TRBV2,TRBJ1-1,.
TGTGCCTGGAGAAGGGGGATACAAGAGACCCAGTACTTC,CAWRRGIQETQYF,.,TRBV30,TRBJ2-5,.
TGTGCCAGCAGCCAGCGCGGGACGCTGAACCAAGAGACCCAGTACTTC,CASSQRGTLNQETQYF,.,TRBV3-1/TRBV3-2,TRBJ2-5,.
TGCGCCAGCACCGACAGGCCGGGAAGCAATCAGCCCCAGCATTTT,CASTDRPGSNQPQHF,.,TRBV5-1,TRBJ1-5,.
TGCGCCAGCAAAGGGCAGTTGAATGAAAAACTGTTTTTT,CASKGQLNEKLFF,.,TRBV10-2,TRBJ1-4,.
TGTGCCAGCAGCCCCCCCGGGACAGGGAACACCGGGGAGCTGTTTTTT,CASSPPGTGNTGELFF,once,TRBV6-2/TRBV6-3,TRBJ2-2,TRBD1
TGTGCCAGCAGCCCCTCCGGGAGCAAAGAGACCCAGTACTTC,CASSPSGSKETQYF,.,TRBV3-1/TRBV3-2,TRBJ2-5,.
TGTGCCAGCAGCCAAGACAGGGCTCGGGATATGAACACTGAAGCTTTCTTT,CASSQDRARDMNTEAFF,.,TRBV4-2,TRBJ1-1,.
TGCGCCAGCAGCCCAGGGACAGGGGGGAGCAATCAGCCCCAGCATTTT,CASSPGTGGSNQPQHF,.,TRBV5-1,TRBJ1-5,TRBD1